Below are 17 T cell receptor beta chains sequenced from a single sample in a study of control samples from healthy donors and cancer patients. Here immunoSEQ multiplex PCR was the method, and the copy in TCRdb shows in-frame clones only, minus some. The table has roughly 20,000 clones, 82% seen once. Sequencing input: PBMCs. The receptors were gathered from a man aged 80 or over with head and neck cancer.

The V and J genes are TRBV6-6 and TRBJ2-4; 9 bases map to TRBD1. The CDR3 length is 14 residues. The junction had 3 bases not matched to a gene; V was cut back by 6 bases and J by 3 bases. Germline loops: CDR1 MNHNY, CDR2 SVGAGI (reference sequence). The CDR3 region has the DNA TGTGCCAGCAGCTCGGGACAGGGCAAAAACATTCAGTACTTC. Its protein is CASSSGQGKNIQYF.

The chain has TRBV24-1 and TRBJ2-3; TRBD1 might be the D (6 bases). V gave up 4 bases and J gave up 0 bases, with 10 bases separating them. Per the germline V gene, CDR1 is KGHDR and CDR2 is SFDVKD. This CDR3 is 15 amino acids long. The CDR3 spells CATSDVDRSTDTQYF. CDR3 nucleotides: TGTGCCACCAGTGACGTTGACAGGAGCACAGATACGCAGTATTTT.

V usage is TRBV7-2 and J usage is TRBJ1-1, with a possible D match to TRBD1 (6 bases). CDR1 is SGHTA and CDR2 is FQGNSA in the germline V gene. Trimming left V 5 bases short and J 3 bases short, with 16 bases between. There are 15 residues in the CDR3. Here the CDR3 reads CASSPRGIRDTEAFF. CDR3 coding DNA: TGTGCCAGCAGCCCAAGGGGGATCCGGGACACTGAAGCTTTCTTT.

This clone appeared a few times. The chain employs TRBV19 and TRBJ1-5, with 7 bases that match TRBD1. The CDR3 runs 16 residues. Looked up from germline, CDR1 is LNHDA and CDR2 is SQIVND (reference sequence). V was clipped by 5 bases and J by 6 bases; unmatched bases: 13. CDR3 sequence (DNA): TGTGCCAGTAGTCCGCGTCCCGACAGGGTTGGTCAGCCCCAGCATTTT. This encodes CASSPRPDRVGQPQHF.

The chain couples TRBV7-2 to TRBJ1-2, with a possible D match to TRBD1 (6 bases). This CDR3 is 13 amino acids long. Germline-derived CDR1 and CDR2 are SGHTA and FQGNSA. V lost 6 bases and J 4 bases, leaving 12 bases between the germline ends. CDR3 loop: CASSYGTFYGYTF. The CDR3 bases are TGTGCCAGCAGTTACGGGACATTCTATGGCTACACCTTC. The full variable domain, its missing parts supplied by reference TRBV7-2 and TRBJ1-2, is GAGVSQSPSNKVTEKGKDVELRCDPISGHTALYWYRQSLGQGLEFLIYFQGNSAPDKSGLPSDRFSAERTGGSVSTLTIQRTQQEDSAVYLCASSYGTFYGYTFGSGTRLTVV.

The gene calls are TRBV9 and TRBJ1-1; D call uncertain. V was cut by 2 bases and J by 3 bases, with 17 bases left in between. CDR1 SGDLS and CDR2 YYNGEE come from the germline V gene. This CDR3 spans 16 amino acids. The CDR3 DNA sequence: TGTGCCAGCAGCGTTGGAAACGGACCTTGGGACACTGAAGCTTTCTTT. Its translation is CASSVGNGPWDTEAFF.

The V gene is TRBV2, the J gene TRBJ2-1; D gene unclear. The germline V gene has CDR1 SNHLY and CDR2 FYNNEI. CDR3 length equals 14 residues. V was clipped by 2 bases and J by 6 bases, with 11 bases between them. This chain's CDR3 is CASSETYLLNEQFF. CDR3 nucleotide sequence: TGTGCCAGCAGTGAAACCTATCTCCTCAATGAGCAGTTCTTC.

The gene calls are TRBV9 and TRBJ2-1; 12 bases line up with TRBD2. CDR1 SGDLS and CDR2 YYNGEE come from the germline V gene. V gave up 2 bases and J gave up 3 bases; unmatched junction bases: 12. The CDR3 extends over 19 amino acids. CDR3 sequence: CASSVRLAGAPNFYNEQFF. In nucleotides, the CDR3 is TGTGCCAGCAGCGTCCGACTAGCGGGGGCCCCTAACTTCTACAATGAGCAGTTCTTC.

V is TRBV30 and J is TRBJ2-2; no reliable D call. V lost 3 bases, J lost 5 bases, and 16 bases lay in between. The CDR3 covers 15 residues. Germline values: CDR1 GTSNPN, CDR2 SVGIG (reference sequence). CDR3 region: CAWRVVLGFTGELFF. CDR3 bases: TGTGCCTGGAGAGTCGTTTTGGGGTTTACCGGGGAGCTGTTTTTT.

The table lists this clone with a count of one. The rearrangement joins TRBV5-1 to TRBJ2-7; 9 positions agree with TRBD1. With 5 bases clipped from V and 1 base from J, the junction kept 4 bases outside the gene matches. The CDR3 spans 14 residues. Germline V lookup: CDR1 SGHRS, CDR2 YFSETQ. In DNA, the CDR3 is TGCGCCAGCAGGTGGACAGGGGAATCCTACGAGCAGTACTTC. Translated, it gives CASRWTGESYEQYF.

This clone was counted a few times. The CDR3 loop is CASSRGLPGEQYF. CDR3 in DNA: TGCGCCAGCAGCCGAGGACTACCGGGCGAGCAGTATTTT. The chain joins TRBV4-3 to TRBJ2-3, with D perhaps matching TRBD2 (6 bases). The CDR3 has 13 residues. Germline V CDR1 and CDR2: LGHNA, YSLEER. The V end was cut by 4 bases, the J end by 11 bases, with 16 bases between.

The chain links TRBV7-8 to TRBJ2-4; 7 nucleotides line up with TRBD1. In germline, CDR1 is SGHVS, CDR2 FQNEAQ. After removal of 4 bases from V and 0 bases from J, the junction contained 6 bases not matched to a gene. The CDR3 spans 16 residues. The DNA of the CDR3 is TGTGCCAGCAGCTCGACAGGGTCGCTAGCCAAAAACATTCAGTACTTC. Translating gives CASSSTGSLAKNIQYF.

This chain links TRBV4-1 with TRBJ2-1, with 10 bases fitting TRBD1. The CDR3 is 16 residues long. Trimming took 3 bases from V and 8 from J; bases not matched to a gene: 10. From germline, CDR1 is MGHRA and CDR2 YSYEKL. Here the CDR3 reads CASSHPGTGASDEQFF. CDR3 nucleotide sequence: TGCGCCAGCAGCCACCCCGGGACAGGGGCTTCGGATGAGCAGTTCTTC.

This chain uses TRBV28 with TRBJ1-1; D gene uncertain. The germline V gene encodes CDR1 MDHEN and CDR2 SYDVKM. This CDR3 is built from 15 residues. Trimming left V 5 bases short and J 3 bases short, with 16 bases between. The CDR3 region is CASSPMGGDYTEAFF. The CDR3, as DNA: TGTGCCAGCAGTCCAATGGGCGGGGATTACACTGAAGCTTTCTTT.

A single count supports this clone. The V call is TRBV18, the J call TRBJ2-7; TRBD1 agrees at 8 bases. The CDR3 consists of 12 residues. Germline CDR1 reads KGHSH; CDR2 reads LQKENI. V was pared by 6 bases and J by 3 bases, with 1 base of the junction left unmatched. This chain's CDR3 is CASSGQGYEQYF. CDR3 bases: TGTGCCAGCTCCGGACAGGGCTACGAGCAGTACTTC. The full variable domain, its missing parts supplied by reference TRBV18 and TRBJ2-7, is NAGVMQNPRHLVRRRGQEARLRCSPMKGHSHVYWYRQLPEEGLKFMVYLQKENIIDESGMPKERFSAEFPKEGPSILRIQQVVRGDSAAYFCASSGQGYEQYFGPGTRLTVT.

V is TRBV11-1 and J is TRBJ2-3, with D perhaps assigned TRBD1 or TRBD2 (5 bases each). This CDR3 comprises 16 residues. The V gene lost 1 base and the J gene lost 0 bases, with 11 bases spanning the gap. The V gene's germline CDR1 is SGHAT and CDR2 FQDESV (reference sequence). CDR3 in DNA: TGTGCCAGCAGCTTAGGAGGGGCCTCTAGCACAGATACGCAGTATTTT. Translated: CASSLGGASSTDTQYF. The whole variable domain, remainder taken from reference TRBV11-1 and TRBJ2-3, is EAEVAQSPRYKITEKSQAVAFWCDPISGHATLYWYRQILGQGPELLVQFQDESVVDDSQLPKDRFSAERLKGVDSTLKIQPAELGDSAMYLCASSLGGASSTDTQYFGPGTRLTVL.

This chain joins TRBV3-1 (or the pseudogene TRBV3-2) and TRBJ2-4; 8 bases fit TRBD1. In germline, CDR1 is LGHDT, CDR2 YNNKEL (reference sequence). The length of the CDR3 is 18 residues. V lost 4 bases to trimming and J lost 5 bases; unmatched junction nucleotides: 16. The CDR3 DNA reads TGTGCCAGCAGCCCAGGACAGGGCGGAGGGGTTAGCCAAAACATTCAGTACTTC. This encodes CASSPGQGGGVSQNIQYF.